This T cell receptor beta chain is from a study of TIL therapy for anti-PD-1-resistant metastatic lung cancer. V shed 4 bases, J shed 4 bases, and the junction held 8 bases outside the gene matches. There are 16 residues in the CDR3. CDR1 and CDR2 (germline): SGHRS, YFSETQ. The sample's time point: pre-treatment sample, taken before nivolumab and TIL therapy. Most excised metastases sampled were pleural nodules or supraclavicular lymph nodes. Tumor harvest preceded PD-1/PD-L1 blockade, followed by nivolumab treatment. Sequencing used immunoSEQ v3. This table comes from immunoSEQ multiplex PCR, and its TCRdb copy is limited to in-frame clones, with some not included. Of over 6,000 clones listed, about 66% are singletons.

This chain uses TRBV5-1 with TRBJ2-1, with 10 nucleotides matching TRBD2. Sequenced here: tumor tissue, sampled at baseline. This sequence was found in a person between 30 and 80 years old with non-small cell lung cancer. The CDR3 nucleotides are TGCGCCAGCAGCGCAGGAGGGACTAGCGAATACAATGAGCAGTTCTTC. The encoded protein is CASSAGGTSEYNEQFF. The entire variable domain, with the rest obtained from reference TRBV5-1 and TRBJ2-1, is as follows: KAGVTQTPRYLIKTRGQQVTLSCSPISGHRSVSWYQQTPGQGLQFLFEYFSETQRNKGNFPGRFSGRQFSNSRSEMNVSTLELGDSALYLCASSAGGTSEYNEQFFGPGTRLTVL.